This T cell receptor (beta chain) stems from a study of early T cells in non-severe SARS-CoV-2 infection. Unique molecular identifiers were added to individual cDNA molecules. TCRdb re-analysed the 5' RACE reads in MiXCR, keeping a single row per CDR3 protein. The repertoire consists of tens of thousands of distinct CDR3 sequences, with roughly 13% occurring once and the leading ten covering 10% to 13%. The ends were cut back, 7 bases at V and 3 bases at J, with 12 bases in the middle. The CDR3 covers 13 residues. Germline CDR1 SEHNR, CDR2 FQNEAQ (reference sequence). What was sequenced was whole blood. The sequence came from an adult who was a healthcare worker with PCR-confirmed SARS-CoV-2 infection or an uninfected control (not recorded which). This chain connects TRBV7-9 to TRBJ1-1; D uncertain. CDR3 DNA sequence: TGTGCCAGCAATGAGTTTACGGACACTGAAGCTTTCTTT. Translating it yields CASNEFTDTEAFF.